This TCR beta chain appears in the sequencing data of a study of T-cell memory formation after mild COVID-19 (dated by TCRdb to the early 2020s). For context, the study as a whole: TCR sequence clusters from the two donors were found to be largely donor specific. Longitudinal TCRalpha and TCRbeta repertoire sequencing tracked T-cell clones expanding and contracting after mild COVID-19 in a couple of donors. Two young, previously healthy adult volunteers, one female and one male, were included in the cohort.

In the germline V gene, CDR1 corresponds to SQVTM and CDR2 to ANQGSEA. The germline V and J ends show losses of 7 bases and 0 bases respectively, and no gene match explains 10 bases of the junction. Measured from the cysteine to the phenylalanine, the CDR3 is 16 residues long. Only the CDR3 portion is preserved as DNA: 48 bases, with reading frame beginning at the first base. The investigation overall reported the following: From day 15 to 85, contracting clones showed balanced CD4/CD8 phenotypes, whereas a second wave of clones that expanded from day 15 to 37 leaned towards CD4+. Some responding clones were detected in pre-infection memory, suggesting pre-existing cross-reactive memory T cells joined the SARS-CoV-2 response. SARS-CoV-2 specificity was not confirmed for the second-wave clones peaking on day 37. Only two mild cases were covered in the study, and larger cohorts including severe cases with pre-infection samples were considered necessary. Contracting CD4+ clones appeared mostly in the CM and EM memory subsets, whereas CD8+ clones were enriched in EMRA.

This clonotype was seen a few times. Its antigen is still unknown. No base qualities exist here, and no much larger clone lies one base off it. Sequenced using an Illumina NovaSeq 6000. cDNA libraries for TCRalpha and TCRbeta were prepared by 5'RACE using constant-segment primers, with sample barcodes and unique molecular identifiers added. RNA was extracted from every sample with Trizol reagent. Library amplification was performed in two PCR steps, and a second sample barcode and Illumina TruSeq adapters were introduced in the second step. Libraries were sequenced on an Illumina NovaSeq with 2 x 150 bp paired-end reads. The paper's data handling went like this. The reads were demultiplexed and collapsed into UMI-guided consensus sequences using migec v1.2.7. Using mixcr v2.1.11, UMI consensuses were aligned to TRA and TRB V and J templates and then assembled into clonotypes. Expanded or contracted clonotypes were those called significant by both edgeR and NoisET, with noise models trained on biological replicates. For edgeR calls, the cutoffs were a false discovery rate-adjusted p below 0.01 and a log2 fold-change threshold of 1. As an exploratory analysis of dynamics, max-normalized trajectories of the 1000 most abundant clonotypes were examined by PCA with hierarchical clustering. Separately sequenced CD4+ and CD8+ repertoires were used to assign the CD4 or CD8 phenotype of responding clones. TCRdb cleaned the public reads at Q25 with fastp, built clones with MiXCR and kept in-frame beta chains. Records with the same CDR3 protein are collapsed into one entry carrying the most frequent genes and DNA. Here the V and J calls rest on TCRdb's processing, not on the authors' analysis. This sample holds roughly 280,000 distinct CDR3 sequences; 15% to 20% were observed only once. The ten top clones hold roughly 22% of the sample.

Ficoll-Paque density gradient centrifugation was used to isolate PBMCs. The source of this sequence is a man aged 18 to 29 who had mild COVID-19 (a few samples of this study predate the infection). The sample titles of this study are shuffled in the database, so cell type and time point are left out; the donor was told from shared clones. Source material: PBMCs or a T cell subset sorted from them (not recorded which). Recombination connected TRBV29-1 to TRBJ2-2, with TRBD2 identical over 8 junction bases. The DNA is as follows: TGCAGCGCTGTGATGGCGGGGGGCACGAACACCGGGGAGCTGTTTTTT. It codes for CSAVMAGGTNTGELFF.